Following are 25 T cell receptor beta chains from one sample sequenced in a study of T cell responses to AZD1222 COVID-19 vaccine. TCRdb's table, derived via immunoSEQ multiplex PCR, lists solely in-frame clones and lacks some. Among roughly 200,000 clones, about 95% were seen once, and the ten largest hold 1.7%. This material consisted of peripheral blood, taken 28 days after the second dose of the MenACWY control vaccine. The receptors derive from an adult who received the MenACWY meningococcal vaccine as a control.

This chain links TRBV28 with TRBJ1-1, with D possibly matching TRBD1 (5 bases). Germline values: CDR1 MDHEN, CDR2 SYDVKM. The germline V and J ends were trimmed by 3 bases and 0 bases, with 14 bases remaining between them. This CDR3 has 16 residues. The DNA for the CDR3 is TGTGCCAGCAGTTTGCTCAGGGATGCTCTGAACACTGAAGCTTTCTTT. This codes for CASSLLRDALNTEAFF.

V is TRBV30 and J is TRBJ2-3, with a possible D match to TRBD1 (6 bases). Between the trimmed V and J ends, which lost 0 bases and 4 bases, there was a span of 8 bases. This CDR3 comprises 13 residues. Germline-derived CDR1 and CDR2 are GTSNPN and SVGIG (reference sequence). CDR3 protein: CAWSVQGADTQYF. The CDR3 DNA sequence: TGTGCCTGGAGTGTACAGGGCGCAGATACGCAGTATTTT.

CDR3 in amino acids: CASSVEGRGNTGELFF. CDR3 sequence (DNA): TGTGCCAGCAGCGTAGAAGGTAGAGGGAACACCGGGGAGCTGTTTTTT. The gene calls are TRBV9 and TRBJ2-2; D is undetermined. Germline assignment: CDR1 SGDLS and CDR2 YYNGEE. This CDR3 is 16 amino acids long. V lost 0 bases, J lost 1 base, and 10 bases lay in between. The whole variable domain, filled in from reference TRBV9 and TRBJ2-2, reads DSGVTQTPKHLITATGQRVTLRCSPRSGDLSVYWYQQSLDQGLQFLIQYYNGEERAKGNILERFSAQQFPDLHSELNLSSLELGDSALYFCASSVEGRGNTGELFFGEGSRLTVL.

CDR3 protein: CASSPGQGRTDTQYF. CDR3 DNA: TGCGCCAGCAGTCCGGGACAAGGTCGCACAGATACGCAGTATTTT. V gene TRBV4-1 combines with J gene TRBJ2-3; the D gene is possibly TRBD1 (6 bases). In germline, CDR1 is MGHRA, CDR2 YSYEKL. The CDR3 consists of 15 residues. The germline V and J ends were trimmed by 6 bases and 1 base, with 14 bases remaining between them.

This chain links TRBV21-1 with TRBJ2-3; TRBD2 was called by the table and not checked on the DNA. TRBV21-1 is a recognized pseudogene. The CDR3 covers 20 residues. CDR3 bases: TGTGCCAGCAGCAAAGCGAGACTAGCGGGAATGAAACCTAGCACAGATACGCAGTATTTT. Protein product: CASSKARLAGMKPSTDTQYF.

CDR3 sequence reads: CASSLRTGTSAFF. The CDR3 DNA follows: TGTGCCAGCAGTTTACGGACAGGGACGTCGGCTTTCTTT. The V gene is TRBV28, the J gene TRBJ1-1; 8 bases match TRBD1. Germline V lookup: CDR1 MDHEN, CDR2 SYDVKM. V shed 2 bases and J 11 bases; nucleotides not matched to a gene: 7. This CDR3 spans 13 amino acids.

J is TRBJ2-7 and V is TRBV28; 9 bases align to TRBD1. V trimming: 5 bases; J trimming: 3 bases; junction bases outside the gene matches: 11. The CDR3 runs to 16 residues. Germline assignment: CDR1 MDHEN and CDR2 SYDVKM. The DNA of the CDR3 is TGTGCCAGCAGTGGTGGGGGACAGGGAGAAAACTACGAGCAGTACTTC. Amino acids: CASSGGGQGENYEQYF.

This rearrangement joins TRBV19 to TRBJ2-5, with 9 positions matching TRBD2. Germline loops: CDR1 LNHDA, CDR2 SQIVND (reference sequence). CDR3 length equals 15 residues. V dropped 7 bases and J dropped 1; count of bases not matched to a gene: 7. The CDR3 bases are TGTGCCAGTACCCTTAGCGGGAGAGGCCAAGAGACCCAGTACTTC. It specifies CASTLSGRGQETQYF. Looking up the rest from reference TRBV19 and TRBJ2-5 gives the full variable domain: DGGITQSPKYLFRKEGQNVTLSCEQNLNHDAMYWYRQDPGQGLRLIYYSQIVNDFQKGDIAEGYSVSREKKESFPLTVTSAQKNPTAFYLCASTLSGRGQETQYFGPGTRLLVL.

V is TRBV3-1 (or the pseudogene TRBV3-2) and J is TRBJ2-7, with 10 positions matching TRBD1. V shed 0 bases and J 2 bases; nucleotides not matched to a gene: 10. Germline CDR1 LGHDT, CDR2 YNNKEL (reference sequence). CDR3 length equals 18 residues. This CDR3 is CASSQDADRGQITYEQYF. CDR3 DNA sequence: TGTGCCAGCAGCCAAGATGCCGACAGGGGGCAAATAACCTACGAGCAGTACTTC.

This chain joins TRBV28 and TRBJ2-7; 9 bases agree with TRBD2. This CDR3 contains 15 residues. Germline CDR1 is MDHEN and CDR2 is SYDVKM. Trimming cost V 4 bases and J 7 bases; bases outside gene matches: 11. This chain's CDR3 is CASSSPPGLAQEQYF. In DNA, the CDR3 is TGTGCCAGCAGTTCACCTCCGGGACTAGCTCAAGAGCAGTACTTC.

The chain joins TRBV4-1 to TRBJ2-1; TRBD1 or TRBD2 may be the D gene (6 bases each). The CDR3 loop spans 14 amino acids. Trimming stripped 5 bases from V and 7 bases from J, with 15 bases between. Per germline, CDR1 MGHRA and CDR2 YSYEKL. The CDR3: CASSGVRGANEQFF. In DNA form, the CDR3 reads TGCGCCAGCAGCGGGGTAAGGGGGGCAAATGAGCAGTTCTTC.

This chain joins TRBV4-1 and TRBJ2-2; maybe TRBD2 (5 bases). The germline V gene encodes CDR1 MGHRA and CDR2 YSYEKL. The CDR3 is 14 amino acids. V shed 6 bases and J shed 0 bases, with 8 bases lying between them. The CDR3 region has the DNA TGCGCCAGCAGGTGGACTTCGAACACCGGGGAGCTGTTTTTT. It is translated as CASRWTSNTGELFF.

The chain couples TRBV4-1 to TRBJ2-1; TRBD2 agrees at 10 bases. V was clipped by 4 bases and J by 7 bases; unmatched bases: 7. Germline CDR1 MGHRA, CDR2 YSYEKL. The CDR3 is 15 amino acids. The CDR3 nucleotides are TGCGCCAGCAGCCGAGCGGGGGGGCCGGATAATGAGCAGTTCTTC. It codes for CASSRAGGPDNEQFF.

The chain links TRBV6-5 to TRBJ1-4, with unresolved D. Trimming took off 6 bases at V and 0 bases at J, with 11 bases between the two ends. CDR1 and CDR2 from the germline V gene are MNHEY and SVGAGI. CDR3 length: 15 amino acids. CDR3 region: CASRPSETTNEKLFF. CDR3 DNA sequence: TGTGCCAGCAGGCCGTCCGAGACAACTAATGAAAAACTGTTTTTT.

The chain employs TRBV29-1 and TRBJ2-5; TRBD1 might be the D (5 bases). Germline assignment: CDR1 SQVTM and CDR2 ANQGSEA. There are 13 residues in the CDR3. V was cut by 1 base and J by 5 bases, with 11 bases left in between. The CDR3 sequence: CSVEGSGNETQYF. The CDR3 nucleotides read TGCAGCGTTGAAGGGTCAGGGAATGAGACCCAGTACTTC.

The chain combines TRBV21-1 with TRBJ1-6; the table names TRBD1, a call not compared with the DNA. TRBV21-1 is listed as a pseudogene. The CDR3 has 17 residues. CDR3 loop: CASTVDRVSSYNSPLHF. CDR3 DNA: TGTGCCAGCACCGTGGACAGGGTGAGCTCCTATAATTCACCCCTCCACTTT.

A single count supports this clone. The CDR3 DNA reads as TGTGCCAGCAGCCAAATACCGGGACAGGGTATGAACACTGAAGCTTTCTTT. Protein sequence: CASSQIPGQGMNTEAFF. The gene calls are TRBV3-1 (or the pseudogene TRBV3-2) and TRBJ1-1; 9 bases are a match to TRBD1. After removal of 2 bases from V and 0 bases from J, the junction contained 7 bases not matched to a gene. Germline CDR1 LGHDT, CDR2 YNNKEL (reference sequence). The CDR3 extends over 17 amino acids.

V usage is TRBV6-5 and J usage is TRBJ2-1, with D hard to call. Germline V gives CDR1 MNHEY, CDR2 SVGAGI. Trimming took off 3 bases at V and 8 bases at J, with 14 bases between the two ends. The CDR3 covers 14 residues. The CDR3 bases are TGTGCCAGCAGTTATTCGCGGATGGTGCATGAGCAGTTCTTC. Amino acid sequence: CASSYSRMVHEQFF.

This rearrangement joins TRBV5-6 to TRBJ2-7, with D perhaps given as TRBD1 or TRBD2 (5 bases each). The V gene's germline CDR1 is SGHDT and CDR2 YYEEEE. Trimming shortened V by 4 bases and J by 3 bases, and 17 bases separated the two germline ends. This CDR3 is built from 15 residues. In nucleotides, the CDR3 is TGTGCCAGCAGCCCGGGAAAGGGGCCCCTCTACGAGCAGTACTTC. This gives the protein CASSPGKGPLYEQYF.

The chain combines TRBV25-1 with TRBJ1-1; no clear D. The CDR3 spans 15 residues. V was clipped by 5 bases and J by 0 bases, with 13 bases between them. Germline assignment: CDR1 MGHDK and CDR2 SYGVNS. CDR3 protein: CASSWSGPLNTEAFF. CDR3 in DNA: TGTGCCAGCAGTTGGTCTGGACCTCTGAACACTGAAGCTTTCTTT.

This clone was observed once. The J gene is TRBJ2-2, the V gene TRBV30; D not resolved. With 5 bases removed from V and 5 bases from J, the gap between germline ends came to 6 bases. The CDR3 covers 11 residues. Germline V gene data show CDR1 as GTSNPN and CDR2 as SVGIG (reference sequence). The CDR3 loop reads CAWDLTGELFF. DNA of the CDR3: TGTGCCTGGGACCTAACCGGGGAGCTGTTTTTT.

The V call is TRBV4-2, the J call TRBJ1-2; D uncertain. Looked up from germline, CDR1 is LGHNA and CDR2 is YNFKEQ. Trimming removed 0 bases from V and 4 bases from J, with 15 bases in between. This CDR3 spans 16 amino acids. The CDR3: CASSQDLAGATYGYTF. CDR3 coding DNA: TGTGCCAGCAGCCAAGATCTGGCAGGCGCAACCTATGGCTACACCTTC.

Notes on this clone: At the DNA level, this CDR3 is encoded by other sequences in the same sample as well. V and J are TRBV12-3 or TRBV12-4 and TRBJ2-7; unclear D gene. V was pared by 3 bases and J by 3 bases, with 6 bases between. The CDR3 runs 12 residues. DNA for the CDR3: TGTGCCAGCAGTTTCGGCGGCTACGAGCAGTACTTC. Translation gives CASSFGGYEQYF.

A single count supports this clone. The chain combines TRBV28 with TRBJ2-7, with a weak D call TRBD1 (5 bases). The V end was cut by 2 bases, the J end by 2 bases, with 10 bases between. Per the germline V gene, CDR1 is MDHEN and CDR2 is SYDVKM. The CDR3 contains 14 residues. The CDR3 reads CASSLPGNPYEQYF. The DNA of the CDR3 is TGTGCCAGCAGTTTACCAGGGAATCCCTACGAGCAGTACTTC.

The rearrangement joins TRBV4-2 to TRBJ2-3, with 7 bases fitting TRBD2. This CDR3 region has 15 residues. CDR1 and CDR2 (germline): LGHNA, YNFKEQ. Trimming removed 1 base from V and 3 bases from J; junction bases left unmatched: 4. In DNA form, the CDR3 reads TGTGCCAGCAGCCAAGGAGCTAGCGGTACAGATACGCAGTATTTT. Its protein product is CASSQGASGTDTQYF.